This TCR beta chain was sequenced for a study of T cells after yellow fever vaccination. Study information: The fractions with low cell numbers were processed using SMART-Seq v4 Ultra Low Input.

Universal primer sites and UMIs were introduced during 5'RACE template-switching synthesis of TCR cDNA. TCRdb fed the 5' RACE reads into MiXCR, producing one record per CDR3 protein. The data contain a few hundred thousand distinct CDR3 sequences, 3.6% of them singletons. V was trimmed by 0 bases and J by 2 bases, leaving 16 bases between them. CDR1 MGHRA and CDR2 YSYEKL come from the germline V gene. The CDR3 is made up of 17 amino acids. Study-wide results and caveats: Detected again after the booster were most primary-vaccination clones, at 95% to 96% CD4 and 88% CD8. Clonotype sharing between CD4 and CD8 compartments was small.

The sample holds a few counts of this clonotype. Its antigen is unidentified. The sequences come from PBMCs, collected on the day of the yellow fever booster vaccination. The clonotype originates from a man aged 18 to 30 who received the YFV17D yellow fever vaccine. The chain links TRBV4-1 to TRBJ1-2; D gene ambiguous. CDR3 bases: TGCGCCAGCAGCCAAGAGACGAGCAGCTTGATGAACTATGGCTACACCTTC. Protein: CASSQETSSLMNYGYTF.